These 7 T cell receptor beta chains came from one sample sequenced in a study of beta chain features in type 1 diabetes. The investigators reverse transcribed all of the isolated RNA, so they sequenced expressed TCRB transcripts. TCRdb's copy holds only in-frame clones and misses some; the assay was immunoSEQ multiplex PCR. The table shows some 410,000 clones, with around 10% occurring only once. The sample was naive CD4+ T cells from blood. These receptors were collected from a woman aged 18-35 years in good health.

The chain combines TRBV4-1 with TRBJ2-1, with 7 bases aligning to TRBD1. Germline V gives CDR1 MGHRA, CDR2 YSYEKL. V was pared by 1 base and J by 8 bases, with 14 bases of the junction left unmatched. The CDR3 extends over 17 amino acids. In nucleotides, the CDR3 is TGCGCCAGCAGCCAAGTCCTCCACAGGGGTTGGGGTGATGAGCAGTTCTTC. Translated, it gives CASSQVLHRGWGDEQFF.

This chain connects TRBV4-3 to TRBJ2-7; perhaps D is TRBD1 or TRBD2 (6 bases each). The CDR3 covers 15 residues. V lost 8 bases and J lost 2, with 19 bases in between. Germline CDR1 is LGHNA and CDR2 is YSLEER. Here the CDR3 reads CASPRHGGRTYEQYV. The CDR3 nucleotides are TGCGCCAGCCCCCGTCATGGGGGGCGAACCTACGAGCAGTACGTC.

This clone was detected a few times. The chain uses TRBV29-1 and TRBJ2-1, with 8 positions matching TRBD1. Germline CDR1 SQVTM, CDR2 ANQGSEA. Trimming at V came to 7 bases and at J to 5 bases, leaving 13 bases not matched to a gene. The CDR3 spans 15 residues. The CDR3 DNA is TGCAGCGGTGACGTGACAGGGGCCGATGACAATGAGCAGTTCTTC. This gives the protein CSGDVTGADDNEQFF.

V is TRBV4-1 and J is TRBJ1-1, with 7 nucleotides matching TRBD1. This CDR3 comprises 13 residues. Unmatched junction bases numbered 4, after V lost 4 bases and J lost 5 bases. Germline loops: CDR1 MGHRA, CDR2 YSYEKL. This CDR3 is CASSLQQGTEAFF. The CDR3 DNA reads TGCGCCAGCAGCCTTCAACAGGGGACTGAAGCTTTCTTT.

The table lists this clone with a few counts. The chain is built from TRBV29-1 and TRBJ2-4; D may be TRBD2 (5 bases). Trimming took off 4 bases at V and 0 bases at J, with 19 bases between the two ends. The CDR3 covers 17 residues. Per germline, CDR1 SQVTM and CDR2 ANQGSEA. The CDR3 region has the DNA TGCAGCGTTGCTCCTCAGCGGACCACCTTAGCCAAAAACATTCAGTACTTC. Translation gives CSVAPQRTTLAKNIQYF.

The V and J genes are TRBV5-1 and TRBJ1-5; no clear D. The CDR3 contains 16 residues. Trimming pared 0 bases from V and 2 bases from J, leaving 12 bases between. Germline CDR1 and CDR2: SGHRS and YFSETQ. The CDR3 spells CASSLGGQPGNQPQHF. In DNA form, the CDR3 reads TGCGCCAGCAGCTTGGGTGGCCAACCGGGCAATCAGCCCCAGCATTTT.

This clone was seen only a few times. The DNA of the CDR3 is TGTGCCAGCAGTCTGGCAGGGGGCAATCAGCCCCAGCATTTT. It encodes CASSLAGGNQPQHF. The chain combines TRBV27 with TRBJ1-5; possible D gene TRBD1, 6 bases. Trimming took off 5 bases at V and 2 bases at J, with 10 bases between the two ends. The germline gives CDR1 MNHEY, CDR2 SMNVEV (reference sequence). This CDR3 has 14 residues.